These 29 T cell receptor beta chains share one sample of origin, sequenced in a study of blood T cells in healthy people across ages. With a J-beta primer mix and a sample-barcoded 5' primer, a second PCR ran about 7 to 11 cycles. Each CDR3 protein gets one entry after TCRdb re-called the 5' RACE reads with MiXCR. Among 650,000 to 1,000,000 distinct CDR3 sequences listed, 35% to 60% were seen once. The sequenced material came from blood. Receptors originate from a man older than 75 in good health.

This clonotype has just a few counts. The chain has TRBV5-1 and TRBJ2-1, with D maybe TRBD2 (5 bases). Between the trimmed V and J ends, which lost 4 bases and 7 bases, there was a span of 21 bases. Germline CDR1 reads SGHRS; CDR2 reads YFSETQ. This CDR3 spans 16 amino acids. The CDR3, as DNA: TGCGCCAGCAGCCCCCGGCTAGCCGGTATAAGGAATGAGCAGTTCTTC. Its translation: CASSPRLAGIRNEQFF.

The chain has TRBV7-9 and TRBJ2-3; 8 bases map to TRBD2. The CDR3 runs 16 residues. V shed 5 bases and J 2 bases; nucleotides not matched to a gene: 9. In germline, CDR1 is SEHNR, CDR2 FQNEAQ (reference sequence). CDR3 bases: TGTGCCAGCAGCCCAGACGGGACTAGTTACACAGATACGCAGTATTTT. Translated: CASSPDGTSYTDTQYF.

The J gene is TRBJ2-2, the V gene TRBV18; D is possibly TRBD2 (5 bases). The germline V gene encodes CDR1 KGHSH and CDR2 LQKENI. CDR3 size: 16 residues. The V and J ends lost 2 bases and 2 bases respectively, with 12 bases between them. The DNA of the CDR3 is TGTGCCAGCTCACCAAGGCAAGGAGGAAACACCGGGGAGCTGTTTTTT. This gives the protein CASSPRQGGNTGELFF.

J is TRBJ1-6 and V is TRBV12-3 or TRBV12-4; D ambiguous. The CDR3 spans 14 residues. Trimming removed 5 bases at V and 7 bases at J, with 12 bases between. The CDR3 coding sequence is TGTGCCAGCAGTCCCCAGGCGTCGAATTCACCCCTCCACTTT. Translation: CASSPQASNSPLHF.

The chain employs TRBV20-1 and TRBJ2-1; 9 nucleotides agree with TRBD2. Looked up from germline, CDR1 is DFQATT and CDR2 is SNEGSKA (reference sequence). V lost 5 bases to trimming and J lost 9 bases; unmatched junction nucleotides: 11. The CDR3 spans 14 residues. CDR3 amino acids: CSAQAGGTTCEQFF. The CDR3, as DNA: TGCAGTGCTCAAGCGGGAGGTACCACTTGTGAGCAGTTCTTC.

This CDR3 is CASSLQGLFAGELFF. The CDR3 bases are TGCGCCAGCAGCCTACAGGGTTTATTTGCCGGGGAGCTGTTTTTT. The rearrangement uses TRBV5-1 and TRBJ2-2; TRBD1 is a possible D gene (6 bases). The CDR3 spans 15 residues. The germline V and J ends were trimmed by 4 bases and 6 bases, with 16 bases remaining between them. Germline V lookup: CDR1 SGHRS, CDR2 YFSETQ.

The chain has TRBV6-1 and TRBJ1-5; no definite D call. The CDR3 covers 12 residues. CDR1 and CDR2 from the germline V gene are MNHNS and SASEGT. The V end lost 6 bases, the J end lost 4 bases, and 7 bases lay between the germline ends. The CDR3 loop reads CASRGANQPQHF. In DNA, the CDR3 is TGTGCCAGCAGGGGAGCAAATCAGCCCCAGCATTTT.

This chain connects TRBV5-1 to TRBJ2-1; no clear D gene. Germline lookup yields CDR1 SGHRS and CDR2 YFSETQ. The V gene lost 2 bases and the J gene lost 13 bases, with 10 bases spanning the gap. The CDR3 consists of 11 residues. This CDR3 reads CASSFEETQFF. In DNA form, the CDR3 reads TGCGCCAGCAGCTTTGAGGAGACCCAGTTCTTC.

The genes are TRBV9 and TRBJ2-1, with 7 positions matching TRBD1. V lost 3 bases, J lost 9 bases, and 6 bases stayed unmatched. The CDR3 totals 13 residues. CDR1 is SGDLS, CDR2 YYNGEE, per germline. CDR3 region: CASSATGKAEQFF. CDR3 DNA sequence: TGTGCCAGCAGCGCGACAGGGAAGGCTGAGCAGTTCTTC.

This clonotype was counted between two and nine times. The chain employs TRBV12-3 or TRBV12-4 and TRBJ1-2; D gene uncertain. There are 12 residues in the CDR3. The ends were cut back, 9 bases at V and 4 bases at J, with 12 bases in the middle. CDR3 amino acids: CASARAFYGYTF. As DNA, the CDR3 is TGTGCCAGTGCTCGGGCTTTCTATGGCTACACCTTC.

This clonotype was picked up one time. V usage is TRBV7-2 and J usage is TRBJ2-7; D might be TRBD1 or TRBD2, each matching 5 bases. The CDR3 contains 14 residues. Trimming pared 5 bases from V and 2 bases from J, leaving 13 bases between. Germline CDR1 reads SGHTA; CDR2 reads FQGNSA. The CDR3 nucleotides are TGTGCCAGCAGCGACCGGGACGGTGCCTACGAGCAGTACTTC. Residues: CASSDRDGAYEQYF.

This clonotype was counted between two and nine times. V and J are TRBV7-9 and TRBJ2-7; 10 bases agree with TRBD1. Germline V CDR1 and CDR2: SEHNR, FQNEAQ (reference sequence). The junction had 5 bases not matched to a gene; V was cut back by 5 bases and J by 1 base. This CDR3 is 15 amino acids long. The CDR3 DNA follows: TGTGCCAGCAGCGAGAGGGACAGGGGTTCCTACGAGCAGTACTTC. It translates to CASSERDRGSYEQYF.

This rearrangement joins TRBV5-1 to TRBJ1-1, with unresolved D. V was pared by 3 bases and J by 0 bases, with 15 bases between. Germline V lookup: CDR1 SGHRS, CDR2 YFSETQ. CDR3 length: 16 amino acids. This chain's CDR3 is CASSSSVTILNTEAFF. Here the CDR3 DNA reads TGCGCCAGCAGCTCGTCCGTTACCATACTGAACACTGAAGCTTTCTTT.

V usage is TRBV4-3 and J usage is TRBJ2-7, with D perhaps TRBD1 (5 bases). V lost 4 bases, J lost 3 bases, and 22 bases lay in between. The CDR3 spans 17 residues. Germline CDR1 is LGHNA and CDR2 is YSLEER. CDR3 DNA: TGCGCCAGCAGCCGATATTTAGACCCCCAGGGAAGCTACGAGCAGTACTTC. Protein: CASSRYLDPQGSYEQYF.

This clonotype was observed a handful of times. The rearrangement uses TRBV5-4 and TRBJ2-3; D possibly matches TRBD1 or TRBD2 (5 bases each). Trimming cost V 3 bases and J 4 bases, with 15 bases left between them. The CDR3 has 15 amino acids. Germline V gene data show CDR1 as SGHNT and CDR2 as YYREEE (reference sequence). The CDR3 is CASSSDAGSSDTQYF. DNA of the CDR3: TGTGCCAGCAGCTCGGACGCAGGGAGTTCAGATACGCAGTATTTT.

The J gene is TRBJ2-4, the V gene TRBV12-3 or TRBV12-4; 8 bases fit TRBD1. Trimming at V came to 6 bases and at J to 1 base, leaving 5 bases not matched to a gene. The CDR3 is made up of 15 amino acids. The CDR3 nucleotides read TGTGCCAGCAGACCGACAGGGGATGCCAAAAACATTCAGTACTTC. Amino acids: CASRPTGDAKNIQYF.

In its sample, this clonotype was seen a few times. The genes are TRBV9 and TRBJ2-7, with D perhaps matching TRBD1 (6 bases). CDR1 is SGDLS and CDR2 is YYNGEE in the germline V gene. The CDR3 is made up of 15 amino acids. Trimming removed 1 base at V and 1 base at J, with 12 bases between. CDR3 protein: CASSVSGQPSYEQYF. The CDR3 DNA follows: TGTGCCAGCAGCGTATCTGGACAGCCTTCCTACGAGCAGTACTTC.

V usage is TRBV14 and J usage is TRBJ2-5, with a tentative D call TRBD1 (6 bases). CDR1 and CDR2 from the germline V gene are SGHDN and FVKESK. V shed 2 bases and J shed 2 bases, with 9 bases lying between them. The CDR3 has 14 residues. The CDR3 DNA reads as TGTGCCAGCAGCCAATGGCAGGGGCAAGAGACCCAGTACTTC. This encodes CASSQWQGQETQYF.

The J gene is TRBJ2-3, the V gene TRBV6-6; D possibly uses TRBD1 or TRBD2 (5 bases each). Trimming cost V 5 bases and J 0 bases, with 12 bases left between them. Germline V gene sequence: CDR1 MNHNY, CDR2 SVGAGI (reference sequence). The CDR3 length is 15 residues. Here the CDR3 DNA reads TGTGCCAGCAGTCCCGGGGACGGAAGCACAGATACGCAGTATTTT. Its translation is CASSPGDGSTDTQYF.

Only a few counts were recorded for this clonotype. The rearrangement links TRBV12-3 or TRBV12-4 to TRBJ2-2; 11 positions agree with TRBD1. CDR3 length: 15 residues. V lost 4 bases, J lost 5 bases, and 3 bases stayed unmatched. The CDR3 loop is CASSSDRGRTGELFF. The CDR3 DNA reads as TGTGCCAGCAGTTCGGACAGGGGGCGGACCGGGGAGCTGTTTTTT.

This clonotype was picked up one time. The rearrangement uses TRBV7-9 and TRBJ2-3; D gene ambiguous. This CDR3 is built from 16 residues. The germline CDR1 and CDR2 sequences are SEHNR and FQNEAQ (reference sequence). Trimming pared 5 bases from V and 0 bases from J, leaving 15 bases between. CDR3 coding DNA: TGTGCCAGCAGCCCCCCGGACGGTTCTAGCACAGATACGCAGTATTTT. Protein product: CASSPPDGSSTDTQYF.

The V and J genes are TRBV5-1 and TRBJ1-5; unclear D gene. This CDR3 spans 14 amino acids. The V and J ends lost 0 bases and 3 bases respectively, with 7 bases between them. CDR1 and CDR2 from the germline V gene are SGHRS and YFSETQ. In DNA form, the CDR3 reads TGCGCCAGCAGCTTGGGAGTTCCCAATCAGCCCCAGCATTTT. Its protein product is CASSLGVPNQPQHF.

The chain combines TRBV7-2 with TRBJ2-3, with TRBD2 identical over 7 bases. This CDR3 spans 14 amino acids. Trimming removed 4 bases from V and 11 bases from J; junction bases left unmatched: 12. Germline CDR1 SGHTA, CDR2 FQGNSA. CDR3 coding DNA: TGTGCCAGCAGCTACGCTAGCGGACGAGATCAGCAGTATTTT. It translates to CASSYASGRDQQYF.

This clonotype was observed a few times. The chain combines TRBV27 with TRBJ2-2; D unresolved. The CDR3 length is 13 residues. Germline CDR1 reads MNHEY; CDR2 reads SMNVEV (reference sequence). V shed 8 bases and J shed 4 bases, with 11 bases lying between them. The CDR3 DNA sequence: TGTGCCAGCGGCGACAACCCCACCGGGGAGCTGTTTTTT. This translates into CASGDNPTGELFF.

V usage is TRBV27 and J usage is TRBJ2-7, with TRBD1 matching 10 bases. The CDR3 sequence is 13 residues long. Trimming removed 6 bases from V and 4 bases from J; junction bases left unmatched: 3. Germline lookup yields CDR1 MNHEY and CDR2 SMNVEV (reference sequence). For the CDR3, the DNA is TGTGCCAGCAGAGACAGGGGGCAATACGAGCAGTACTTC. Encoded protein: CASRDRGQYEQYF.

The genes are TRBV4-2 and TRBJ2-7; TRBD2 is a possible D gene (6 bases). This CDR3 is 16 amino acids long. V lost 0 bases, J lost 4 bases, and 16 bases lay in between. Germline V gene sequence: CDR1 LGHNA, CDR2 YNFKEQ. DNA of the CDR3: TGTGCCAGCAGCCAAGATGGGGCGGGGAGAAATTACGAGCAGTACTTC. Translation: CASSQDGAGRNYEQYF.

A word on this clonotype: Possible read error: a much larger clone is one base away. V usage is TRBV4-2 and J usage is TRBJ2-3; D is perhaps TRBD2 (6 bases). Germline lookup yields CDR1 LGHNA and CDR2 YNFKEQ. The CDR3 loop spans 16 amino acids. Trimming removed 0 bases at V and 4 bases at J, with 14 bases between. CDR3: CASSQDNRESADTQYF. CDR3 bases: TGTGCCAGCAGCCAAGACAACCGGGAGAGCGCAGATACGCAGTATTTT.

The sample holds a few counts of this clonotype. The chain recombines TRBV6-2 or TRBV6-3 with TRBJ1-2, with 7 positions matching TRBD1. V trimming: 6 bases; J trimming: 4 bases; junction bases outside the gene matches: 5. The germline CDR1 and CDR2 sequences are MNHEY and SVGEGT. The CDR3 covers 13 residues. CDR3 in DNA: TGTGCCAGCAGGCCGGGACAGCTCTATGGCTACACCTTC. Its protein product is CASRPGQLYGYTF.

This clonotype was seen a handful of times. In DNA form, the CDR3 reads TGTGCCATCAGTGAGTCTATCGCGGCGTACAATGAGCAGTTCTTC. It is translated as CAISESIAAYNEQFF. V gene TRBV10-3 combines with J gene TRBJ2-1; no definite D call. Trimming shortened V by 0 bases and J by 4 bases, and 10 bases separated the two germline ends. Per germline, CDR1 ENHRY and CDR2 SYGVKD. This CDR3 spans 15 amino acids.